This T cell receptor beta chain was recorded in a study of graft-versus-host responses after intestinal transplantation. Study in general: Recipients uniformly received anti-thymocyte globulin induction, followed by tacrolimus and steroids for approximately 3 years.

Of note for this clone: The antigen remains unidentified.

The study's findings and limits: Early post-transplant HvG declines tracked with peak circulating GvH clone levels. The authors found GvH clones in recipient marrow, some appearing first in ileum or blood.

From germline, CDR1 is SGHAT and CDR2 FQNNGV. V lost 4 bases and J lost 2; bases outside the gene matches: 6. The CDR3 length is 16 residues. Some clones are missing from TCRdb's copy, which holds only in-frame ones; the method was immunoSEQ multiplex PCR. The repertoire consists of 90,000 to 150,000 clones, with over 80% occurring once and the leading ten covering 0.095% to 0.15%. The chain carries TRBV11-2 and TRBJ2-5; 11 bases map to TRBD2. This sample comprised unstimulated CD4+ T cells sorted from spleen or lymph node cells, obtained before intestinal transplant. The TCR comes from a human donor who received an intestinal transplant. CDR3 residues: CASSSVLAGGQETQYF. Here the CDR3 DNA reads TGTGCCAGCAGCTCCGTTCTAGCGGGAGGTCAAGAGACCCAGTACTTC.